This T cell receptor beta chain was captured in a study of blood T cell repertoires in COVID-19 (TCRdb year 2020). About the full investigation: The collaborator samples originated in the United States, Italy and Spain and spanned the acute and convalescent phases of COVID-19. The material from the prospective study consisted of cDNA or gDNA derived from T cells, B-cell-depleted T cells, or PBMCs. The dataset comprised deeply sampled blood TCRbeta repertoires from subjects exposed to, actively infected with, or recovered from COVID-19. The repertoires were released in a freely available public database meant as a resource for research on the immune response to SARS-CoV-2. Samples were obtained from the ongoing ImmuneRACE study (first 160 participants) and from 950 to 1,500 subjects provided by 6 global collaborators. A de-identified subject ID, COVID-19 status, age in years and sex were almost always included in the sample metadata. Where available, HLA class I and class II types were taken from metadata supplied by the sample provider and were not determined by assay-based typing. Study-level results and caveats: The amount of clinical and demographic metadata varied by source and participant and was provided uncurated.

Comments on this clone: Its antigen is unknown. Nothing much larger sits one base from this clone, and base qualities are not available.

Measured from the cysteine to the phenylalanine, the CDR3 is 14 residues long. Only CDR3 DNA remains: 42 bases, in frame from the first base. For CDR1 and CDR2, the germline V gene lists SQVTM and ANQGSEA. Trimmed from V: 3 bases; trimmed from J: 5 bases; junction bases lacking a gene match: 8. TCRbeta CDR3 regions were amplified from genomic DNA by means of the immunoSEQ Assay, a bias-controlled multiplex PCR. On the study's bioinformatics: Within the assay, amplification of reference gene primers was used to estimate how many nucleated cells each sample contained. To quantify the absolute abundance of each unique TCRbeta CDR3 rearrangement, sequence reads were collapsed and filtered. For each sample, productive Simpson clonality was calculated as the square root of Simpson's diversity index across productive rearrangements. The table comes from immuneACCESS by way of TCRdb, which keeps in-frame sequences with V and J called. Part of the clones is missing from these tables; in studies checked, under half for an unresolved V gene and the rest for unknown reasons. V and J calls and clone size are those listed in that table; D and trimming were worked out from the DNA. In this sample the table shows approximately 220,000 clones, about 79% of which occur a single time. Together, the top ten hold roughly 1.3% of the sample.

Participants in the prospective study were enrolled through a virtual design, were aged 18 to 89 years, and lived in under 25 United States geographic areas. In the prospective study, participants were assigned to cohorts based on the clinical history participants reported in a screening survey and a study questionnaire. In the prospective study, mobile phlebotomists collected whole blood, serum and a nasopharyngeal or oropharyngeal swab from each participant. Prospective study participants could optionally give additional blood draws and questionnaires over an approximately 2-month period. Before DNA extraction, blood samples from the prospective study were shipped at room temperature or frozen.

The source material was PBMCs or T cells enriched from blood (not recorded which). This sequence uses TRBV29-1 and TRBJ2-5; TRBD1 aligns with 8 central bases. This receptor was identified in a woman in her thirties or forties with acute COVID-19. The nucleotide sequence reads TGCAGCGTTGATGGAGGACAGGGAGGCGAGACCCAGTACTTC. Its protein reads: CSVDGGQGGETQYF.